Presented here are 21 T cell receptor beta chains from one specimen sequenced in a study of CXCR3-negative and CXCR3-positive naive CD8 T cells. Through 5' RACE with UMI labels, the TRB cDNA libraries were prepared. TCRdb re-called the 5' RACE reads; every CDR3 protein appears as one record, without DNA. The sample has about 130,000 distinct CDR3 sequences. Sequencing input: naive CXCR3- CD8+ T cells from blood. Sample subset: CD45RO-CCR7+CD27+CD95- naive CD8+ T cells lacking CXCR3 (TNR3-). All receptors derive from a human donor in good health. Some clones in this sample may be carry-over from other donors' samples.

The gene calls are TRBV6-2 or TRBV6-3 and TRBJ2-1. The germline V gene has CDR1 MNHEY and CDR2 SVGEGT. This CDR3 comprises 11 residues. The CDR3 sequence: CASFGYNEQFF.

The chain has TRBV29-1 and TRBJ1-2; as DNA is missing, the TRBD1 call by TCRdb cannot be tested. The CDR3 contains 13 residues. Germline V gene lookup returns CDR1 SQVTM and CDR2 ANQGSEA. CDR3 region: CSVDRTSNYGYTF.

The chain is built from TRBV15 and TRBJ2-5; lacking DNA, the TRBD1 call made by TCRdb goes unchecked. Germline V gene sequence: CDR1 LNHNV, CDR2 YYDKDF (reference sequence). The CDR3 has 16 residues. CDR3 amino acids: CATSSEQAMYQETQYF. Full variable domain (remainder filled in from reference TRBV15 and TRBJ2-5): DAMVIQNPRYQVTQFGKPVTLSCSQTLNHNVMYWYQQKSSQAPKLLFHYYDKDFNNEADTPDNFQSRRPNTSFCFLDIRSPGLGDTAMYLCATSSEQAMYQETQYFGPGTRLLVL.

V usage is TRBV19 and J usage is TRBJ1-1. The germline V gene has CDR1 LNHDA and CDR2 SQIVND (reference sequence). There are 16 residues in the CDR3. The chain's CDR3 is CASSILYGRADTEAFF.

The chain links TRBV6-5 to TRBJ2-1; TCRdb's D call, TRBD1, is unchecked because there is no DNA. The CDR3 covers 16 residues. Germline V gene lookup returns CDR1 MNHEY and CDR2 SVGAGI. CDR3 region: CASRLGQGPSYNEQFF.

CDR3 loop: CASSTLSTDTQYF. This chain joins TRBV7-3 and TRBJ2-3. CDR3 length: 13 residues. CDR1 and CDR2 from the germline V gene are SGHTA and FQGTGA.

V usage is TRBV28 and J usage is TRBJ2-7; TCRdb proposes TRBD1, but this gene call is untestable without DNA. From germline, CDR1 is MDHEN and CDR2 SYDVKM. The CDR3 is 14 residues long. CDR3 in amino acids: CASRNGQVIHEQYF.

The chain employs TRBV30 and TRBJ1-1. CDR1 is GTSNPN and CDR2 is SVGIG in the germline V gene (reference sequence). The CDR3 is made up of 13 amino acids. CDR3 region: CAWSVALGPSAFF.

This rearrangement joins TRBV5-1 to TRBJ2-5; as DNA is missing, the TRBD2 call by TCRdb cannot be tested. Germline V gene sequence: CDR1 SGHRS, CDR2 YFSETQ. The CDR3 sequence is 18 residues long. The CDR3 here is CASSSIPVGLAGEETQYF.

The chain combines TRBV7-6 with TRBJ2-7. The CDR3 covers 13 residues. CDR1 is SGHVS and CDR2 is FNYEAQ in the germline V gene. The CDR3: CASSSLSSYEQYF.

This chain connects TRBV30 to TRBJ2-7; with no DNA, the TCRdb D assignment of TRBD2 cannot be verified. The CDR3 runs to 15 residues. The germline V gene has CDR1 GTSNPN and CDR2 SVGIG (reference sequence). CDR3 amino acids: CASWRARIRSYEQYF. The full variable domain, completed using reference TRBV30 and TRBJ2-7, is SQTIHQWPATLVQPVGSPLSLECTVEGTSNPNLYWYRQAAGRGLQLLFYSVGIGQISSEVPQNLSASRPQDRQFILSSKKLLLSDSGFYLCASWRARIRSYEQYFGPGTRLTVT.

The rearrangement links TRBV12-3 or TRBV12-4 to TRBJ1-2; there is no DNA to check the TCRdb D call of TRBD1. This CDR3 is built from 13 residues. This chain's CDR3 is CASSPGKIYGYTF.

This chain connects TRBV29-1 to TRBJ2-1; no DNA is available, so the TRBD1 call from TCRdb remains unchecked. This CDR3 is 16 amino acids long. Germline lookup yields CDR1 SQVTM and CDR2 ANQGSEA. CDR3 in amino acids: CSVEVQGALRYNEQFF.

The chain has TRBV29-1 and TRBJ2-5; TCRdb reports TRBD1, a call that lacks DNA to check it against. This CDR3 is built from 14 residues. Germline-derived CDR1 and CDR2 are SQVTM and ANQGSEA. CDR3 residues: CSVDFWTDQETQYF. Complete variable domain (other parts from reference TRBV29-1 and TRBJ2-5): SAVISQKPSRDICQRGTSLTIQCQVDSQVTMMFWYRQQPGQSLTLIATANQGSEATYESGFVIDKFPISRPNLTFSTLTVSNMSPEDSSIYLCSVDFWTDQETQYFGPGTRLLVL.

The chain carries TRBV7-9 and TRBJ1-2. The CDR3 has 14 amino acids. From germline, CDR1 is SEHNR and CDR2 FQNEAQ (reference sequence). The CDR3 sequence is CASSLVGRAYGYTF.

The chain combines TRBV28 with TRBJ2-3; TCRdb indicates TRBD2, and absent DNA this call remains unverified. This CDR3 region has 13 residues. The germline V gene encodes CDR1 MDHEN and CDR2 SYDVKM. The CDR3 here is CASKREGWDTQYF.

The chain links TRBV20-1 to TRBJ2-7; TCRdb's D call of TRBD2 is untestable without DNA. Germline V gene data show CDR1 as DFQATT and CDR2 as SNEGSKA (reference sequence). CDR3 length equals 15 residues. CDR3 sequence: CSARTAGGPFYEQYF.

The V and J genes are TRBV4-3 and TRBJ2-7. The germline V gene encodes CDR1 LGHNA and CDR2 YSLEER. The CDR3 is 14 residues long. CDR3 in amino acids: CASSQGVGSYEQYF.

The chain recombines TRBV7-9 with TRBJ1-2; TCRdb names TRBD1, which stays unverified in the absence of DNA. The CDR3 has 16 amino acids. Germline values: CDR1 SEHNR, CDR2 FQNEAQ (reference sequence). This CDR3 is CASSLITGGGGYGYTF.

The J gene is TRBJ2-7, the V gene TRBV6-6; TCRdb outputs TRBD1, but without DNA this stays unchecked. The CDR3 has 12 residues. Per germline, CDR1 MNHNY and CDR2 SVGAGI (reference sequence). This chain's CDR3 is CASSEFPGEQYF.

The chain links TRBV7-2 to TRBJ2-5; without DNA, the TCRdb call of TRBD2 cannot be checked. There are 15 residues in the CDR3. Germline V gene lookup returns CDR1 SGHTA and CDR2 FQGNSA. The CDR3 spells CASSLVGGAVETQYF.